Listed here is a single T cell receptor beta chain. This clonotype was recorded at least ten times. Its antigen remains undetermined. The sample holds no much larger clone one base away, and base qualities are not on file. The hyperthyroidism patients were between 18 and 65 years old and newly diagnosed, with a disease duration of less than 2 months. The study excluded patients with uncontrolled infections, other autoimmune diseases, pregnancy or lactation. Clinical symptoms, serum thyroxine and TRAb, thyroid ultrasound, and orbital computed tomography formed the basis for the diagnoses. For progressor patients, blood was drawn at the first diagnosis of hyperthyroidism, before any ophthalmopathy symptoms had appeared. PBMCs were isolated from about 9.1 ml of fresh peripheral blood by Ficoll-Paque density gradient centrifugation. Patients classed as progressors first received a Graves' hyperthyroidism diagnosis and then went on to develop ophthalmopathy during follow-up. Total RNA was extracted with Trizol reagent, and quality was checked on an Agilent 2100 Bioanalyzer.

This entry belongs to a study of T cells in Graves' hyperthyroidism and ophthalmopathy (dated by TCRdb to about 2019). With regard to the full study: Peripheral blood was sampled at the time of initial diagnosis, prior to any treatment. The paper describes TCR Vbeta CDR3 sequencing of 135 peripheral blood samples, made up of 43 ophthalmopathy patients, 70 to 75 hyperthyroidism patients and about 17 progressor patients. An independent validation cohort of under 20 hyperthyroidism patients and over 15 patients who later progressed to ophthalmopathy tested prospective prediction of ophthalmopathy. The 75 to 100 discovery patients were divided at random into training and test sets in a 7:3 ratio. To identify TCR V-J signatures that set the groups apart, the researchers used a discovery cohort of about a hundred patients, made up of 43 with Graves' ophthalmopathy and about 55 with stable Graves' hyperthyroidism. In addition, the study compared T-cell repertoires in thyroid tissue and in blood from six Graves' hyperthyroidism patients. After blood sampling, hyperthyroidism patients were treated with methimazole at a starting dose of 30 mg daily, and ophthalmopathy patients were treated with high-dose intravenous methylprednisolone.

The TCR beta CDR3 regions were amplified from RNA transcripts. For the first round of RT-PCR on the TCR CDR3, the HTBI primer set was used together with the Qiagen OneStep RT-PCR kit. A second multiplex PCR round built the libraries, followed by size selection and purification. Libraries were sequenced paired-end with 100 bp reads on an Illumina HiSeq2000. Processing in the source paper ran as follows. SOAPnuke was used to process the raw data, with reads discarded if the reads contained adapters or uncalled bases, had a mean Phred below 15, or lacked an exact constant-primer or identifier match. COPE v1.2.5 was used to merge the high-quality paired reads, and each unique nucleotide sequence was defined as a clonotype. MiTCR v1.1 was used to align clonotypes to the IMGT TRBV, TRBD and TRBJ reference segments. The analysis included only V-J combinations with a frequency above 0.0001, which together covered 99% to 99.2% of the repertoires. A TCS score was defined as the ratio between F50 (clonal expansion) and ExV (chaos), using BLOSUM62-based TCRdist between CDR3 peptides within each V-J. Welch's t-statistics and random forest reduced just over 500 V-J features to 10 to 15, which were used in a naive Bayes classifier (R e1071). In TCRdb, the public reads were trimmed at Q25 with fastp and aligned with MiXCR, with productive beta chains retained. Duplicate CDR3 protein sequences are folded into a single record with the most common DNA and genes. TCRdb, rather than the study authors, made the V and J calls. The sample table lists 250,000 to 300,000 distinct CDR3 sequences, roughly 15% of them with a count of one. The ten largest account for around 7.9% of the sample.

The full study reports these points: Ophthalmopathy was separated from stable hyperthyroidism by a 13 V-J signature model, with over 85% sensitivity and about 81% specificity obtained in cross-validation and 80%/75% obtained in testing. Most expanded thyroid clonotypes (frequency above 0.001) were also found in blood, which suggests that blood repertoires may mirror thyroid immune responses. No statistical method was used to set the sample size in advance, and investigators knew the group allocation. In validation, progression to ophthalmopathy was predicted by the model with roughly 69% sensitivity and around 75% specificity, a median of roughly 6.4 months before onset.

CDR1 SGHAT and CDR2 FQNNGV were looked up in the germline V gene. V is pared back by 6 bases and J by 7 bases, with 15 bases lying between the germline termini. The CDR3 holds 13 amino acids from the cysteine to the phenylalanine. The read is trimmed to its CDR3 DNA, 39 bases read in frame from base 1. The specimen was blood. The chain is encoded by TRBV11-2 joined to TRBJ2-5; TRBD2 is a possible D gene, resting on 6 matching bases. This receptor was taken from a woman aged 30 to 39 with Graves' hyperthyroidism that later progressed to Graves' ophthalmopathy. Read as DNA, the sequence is TGTGCCAGCAGTTCAGCGGAGGGCGGGACCCAGTACTTC. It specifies CASSSAEGGTQYF. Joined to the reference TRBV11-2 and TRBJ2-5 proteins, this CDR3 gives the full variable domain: EAGVAQSPRYKIIEKRQSVAFWCNPISGHATLYWYQQILGQGPKLLIQFQNNGVVDDSQLPKDRFSAERLKGVDSTLKIQPAKLEDSAVYLCASSSAEGGTQYFGPGTRLLVL.